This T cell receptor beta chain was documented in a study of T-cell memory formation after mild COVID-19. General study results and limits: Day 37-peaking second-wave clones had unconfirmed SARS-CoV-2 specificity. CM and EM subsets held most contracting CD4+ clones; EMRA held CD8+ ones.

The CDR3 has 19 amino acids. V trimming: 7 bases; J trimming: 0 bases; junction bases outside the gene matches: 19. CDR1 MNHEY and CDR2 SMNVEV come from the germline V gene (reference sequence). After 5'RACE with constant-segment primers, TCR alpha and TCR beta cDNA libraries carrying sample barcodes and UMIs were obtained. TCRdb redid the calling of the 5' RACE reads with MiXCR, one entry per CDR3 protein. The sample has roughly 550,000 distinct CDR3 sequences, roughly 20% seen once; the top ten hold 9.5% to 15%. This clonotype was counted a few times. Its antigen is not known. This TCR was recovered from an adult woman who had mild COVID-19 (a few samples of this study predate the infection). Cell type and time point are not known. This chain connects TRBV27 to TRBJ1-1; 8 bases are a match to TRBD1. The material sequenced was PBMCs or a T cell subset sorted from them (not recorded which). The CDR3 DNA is TGTGCCAGCAAGACCGGGACAGGTCCCTTACCTGACATGAACACTGAAGCTTTCTTT. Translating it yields CASKTGTGPLPDMNTEAFF.